This T cell receptor beta chain was identified during a study of blood T cell repertoires in COVID-19 (dated by TCRdb to the early 2020s). About the investigation overall: Samples from collaborators originated in the United States, Italy and Spain and spanned both the acute and convalescent phases of COVID-19. The material from the prospective study consisted of cDNA or gDNA derived from T cells, B-cell-depleted T cells, or PBMCs. Subjects who had been exposed to COVID-19, were actively infected with it, or had recovered from it provided the deeply sampled blood TCRbeta repertoires that made up the dataset. The repertoires were released in a freely available public database meant as a resource for research on the immune response to SARS-CoV-2. Samples were obtained from the ongoing ImmuneRACE study (first 160 participants) and from about 1,300 subjects provided by 6 global collaborators. A de-identified subject ID, COVID-19 status, age in years and sex were almost always included in the sample metadata. HLA class I and class II types, where available, came from metadata supplied by the sample provider rather than from assay-based typing. The research as a whole found: The quantity of clinical and demographic metadata differed by source and by participant and was supplied without curation.

TCRbeta CDR3 regions were amplified from genomic DNA using the immunoSEQ Assay, a bias-controlled multiplex PCR. In the original analysis: Nucleated cell counts per sample were estimated from amplification of reference gene primers within the assay. Sequence reads were collapsed and filtered to measure the absolute abundance of every unique TCRbeta CDR3 rearrangement. For each sample, productive Simpson clonality was calculated by taking the square root of Simpson's diversity index across productive rearrangements. Drawn from immuneACCESS, this table holds only the in-frame rearrangements with V and J called that TCRdb kept. Clones are partly lost; checked studies trace under half to an unresolved V gene and leave the rest unexplained. That table is the source of V, J and clone size, and D and trimming were worked out from the DNA. This sample holds about 670,000 clones; about 87% were observed only once. In total, the top ten clones hold over 0.2% of the sample.

CDR1 is given as KGHDR and CDR2 as SFDVKD, both from the germline V gene. Cut back by 4 bases and 5 bases, the V and J ends lie 19 bases apart. The CDR3 contains 16 residues, cysteine and phenylalanine counted. Only the CDR3 part of the read is kept: 48 bases, read in frame from the first base. As regards this clone: Its antigen specificity is not known. No base quality values were provided; no much bigger clone lies one nucleotide off.

Collaborating institutions collected whole blood in K2EDTA tubes following their own protocols. For TCRbeta analysis, collaborators shipped samples in one of three forms: frozen whole blood, isolated PBMCs, or DNA extracted from either of those sample types. This TCR was sampled from a woman in her late teens or twenties with acute or convalescent COVID-19. The material sequenced was peripheral blood. Here the chain combines TRBV24-1 and TRBJ2-5; TRBD1 is a possible D gene, resting on 6 matching bases. DNA sequence: TGTGCCACCAGTGACCCAGGGGCCACCTATGATGAGACCCAGTACTTC. It encodes CATSDPGATYDETQYF.